These T cell receptor beta chains were read from a single sample in a study of blood T cells in healthy people across ages. TCRdb used MiXCR to reprocess the 5' RACE reads, holding one entry per CDR3 protein. The sample consists of about 1.1 million distinct CDR3 sequences, more than 30% of them appearing once. The sequenced material came from blood. The receptor source for this set is a man aged 18 to 29 in good health. The CDR3 runs from the conserved cysteine through the conserved F or W. Fields, in order: J gene, V gene, clone size, D gene, CDR3 DNA, CDR3 protein. D genes are given only for firm matches. Size tells how often a clone was seen (once, few, many) or the class of an expanded clone, and some rows leave it out.

>TRBJ2-5|TRBV20-1|-|-
TGCAGTGCTAGAGAGCGGGAAAGGGAGCAGTACTTC
CSAREREREQYF
>TRBJ1-2|TRBV4-3|-|TRBD1
TGCGCCAGCAGCCAAGAAGAAGGGACAGACTATGGCTACACCTTC
CASSQEEGTDYGYTF
>TRBJ2-2|TRBV6-5|-|-
TGTGCCAGCAAGAGGCAGCCTTTGAACACCGGGGAGCTGTTTTTT
CASKRQPLNTGELFF
>TRBJ2-4|TRBV10-3|-|-
TGTGCCATCAGTGAAAGGAGCCCAGGGGGGATCCAGTACTTC
CAISERSPGGIQYF
>TRBJ2-1|TRBV5-1|-|TRBD2
TGCGCCAGCAGCGGACTAGCGGGGGGGCAGAATGAGCAGTTCTTC
CASSGLAGGQNEQFF
>TRBJ1-5|TRBV10-2|-|TRBD1
TGCGCCAGCAGGTCAGAACAGGGGGCTGAACAGCCCCAGCATTTT
CASRSEQGAEQPQHF
>TRBJ1-2|TRBV5-5|-|-
TGTGCCAGCAGCCCGAACAGGAATCCCGGCTATGGCTACACCTTC
CASSPNRNPGYGYTF
>TRBJ2-2|TRBV7-2|-|-
TGTGCCAGCAGCTTATTTATATTCCGGGCCGATAACACCGGGGAGCTGTTTTTT
CASSLFIFRADNTGELFF
>TRBJ2-5|TRBV2|-|-
TGTGCCAGCAGTCCGTCCGGGCAGGAAGAGACCCAGTACTTC
CASSPSGQEETQYF
>TRBJ1-1|TRBV7-3|-|-
TGTGCCAGCAGCTTAACAGGGGGGGGTTTCACTGAAGCTTTCTTT
CASSLTGGGFTEAFF
>TRBJ2-1|TRBV20-1|few|TRBD2
TGCAGTGCTAAAGGGCTAGCGGGGGCCGAGGATGAGCAGTTCTTC
CSAKGLAGAEDEQFF
>TRBJ1-5|TRBV6-2/TRBV6-3|-|-
TGTGCCAGCAGTGACTCTAGGGACCCGCCCCAGCATTTT
CASSDSRDPPQHF
>TRBJ1-2|TRBV27|-|-
TGTGCCAGCAGTTCTCGGGAAGGATCGATGAACTATGGCCACACCTTC
CASSSREGSMNYGHTF
>TRBJ1-2|TRBV27|few|TRBD1
TGTGCCAGCAGCGGACAGGGGGCCCCCTCTAACTATGGCTACACCTTC
CASSGQGAPSNYGYTF
>TRBJ2-2|TRBV29-1|-|-
TGCAGCGTTGAGGAGGATGTGCGTACCGGGGAGCTGTTTTTT
CSVEEDVRTGELFF
>TRBJ2-1|TRBV3-1|-|-
TGTGCCAGCAGCCCCGGACGGGGTTTTGGTGAGCAGTTCTTC
CASSPGRGFGEQFF
>TRBJ1-6|TRBV4-3|few|-
TGCGCCAGCAGCCAAGTATCCCAGGAGAATTCACCCCTCCACTTT
CASSQVSQENSPLHF
>TRBJ1-1|TRBV29-1|-|-
TGCAGCGTTGAACAGTCTTTCACTGAAGCTTTCTTT
CSVEQSFTEAFF
>TRBJ1-2|TRBV11-2|-|TRBD1
TGTGCCAGCAGCTTAGACAGGGGTTCGGGACAGCGAAACTATGGCTACACCTTC
CASSLDRGSGQRNYGYTF
>TRBJ2-3|TRBV10-3|-|TRBD1
TGTGCCGTCACAGGGACAGCTAGCACAGATACGCAGTATTTT
CAVTGTASTDTQYF
>TRBJ1-1|TRBV2|many|-
TGTGCCAGCAGAGGAGGGACTGAAGCTTTCTTT
CASRGGTEAFF
>TRBJ2-1|TRBV6-6|many|-
TGTGCCAGCAGTTACCCCTACAATGAGCAGTTCTTC
CASSYPYNEQFF
>TRBJ2-3|TRBV4-2|many|TRBD2
TGTGCCAGCAGCCTGAAGTCAGGGACTAGCGGGTCTACAGATACGCAGTATTTT
CASSLKSGTSGSTDTQYF
>TRBJ1-5|TRBV4-1|-|-
TGCGCCAGCAGCCCCGGGACAACCTATCAGCCCCAGCATTTT
CASSPGTTYQPQHF
>TRBJ2-7|TRBV4-1|few|-
TGCGCCAGCAGCCAAGATCACAGATCATACTACGAGCAGTACTTC
CASSQDHRSYYEQYF
>TRBJ2-7|TRBV4-3|few|-
TGCGCCAGCAGCCAAGAGATGGACAGCTCCTACGAGCAGTACTTC
CASSQEMDSSYEQYF
>TRBJ1-2|TRBV10-3|-|-
TGTGCCATCAGGGTTGGGGCCTATGGCTACACCTTC
CAIRVGAYGYTF
>TRBJ1-4|TRBV7-9|-|-
TGTGCCAGCAGCTTAGCGATAGGGGCGAATGAAAAACTGTTTTTT
CASSLAIGANEKLFF
>TRBJ2-1|TRBV29-1|-|-
TGCAGCGTTCGTCACAGGAGTGACAATGAGCAGTTCTTC
CSVRHRSDNEQFF
>TRBJ2-6|TRBV5-1|-|-
TGCGCCAGCAGCCCCTACTCAGGAGGGGCCAACGTCCTGACTTTC
CASSPYSGGANVLTF
>TRBJ1-4|TRBV20-1|-|-
TGCAGTGCTAGAGGGGCAACTAATGAAAAACTGTTTTTT
CSARGATNEKLFF
>TRBJ2-1|TRBV28|few|-
TGTGCCAGCAGCGCCCCGGGAAGCTCCTACAATGAGCAGTTCTTC
CASSAPGSSYNEQFF
>TRBJ2-3|TRBV12-3/TRBV12-4|-|TRBD2
TGTGCCAGCAGTTCCTTGACTAGCGGGGGAGAAGATGTGGAATATTTT
CASSSLTSGGEDVEYF
>TRBJ1-3|TRBV6-1|-|-
TGTGCCAGCAGTGAAGCTTACCCGGGTTCGGGCTCTGGAAACACCATATATTTT
CASSEAYPGSGSGNTIYF
>TRBJ2-7|TRBV27|few|TRBD1
TGTGCCAGCAGTTTATCTTACGAGACAGGGAGAGTCTACGAGCAGTACTTC
CASSLSYETGRVYEQYF
>TRBJ2-3|TRBV29-1|-|-
TGCGGCGTTGACGGAGGGGGGGCTATCGATACGCAGTATTTT
CGVDGGGAIDTQYF
>TRBJ1-4|TRBV30|-|-
TGTGCCTGCCCCGGCGAGGGGGTAGGTGAAAAACTGTTTTTT
CACPGEGVGEKLFF
>TRBJ1-1|TRBV14|-|-
TGTGCCAGCAGCCGAAGGACCTCGGCCACTGAAGCTTTCTTT
CASSRRTSATEAFF
>TRBJ1-5|TRBV7-2|once|-
TGTGCCAGCAGCTTAAAGGTAGATCAGCCCCGGCATTTT
CASSLKVDQPRHF
>TRBJ2-7|TRBV20-1|-|-
TGCAGTGCTAGAGCTCTCGGGGGCGTGGCCCTGAACTACGAGCAGTACTTC
CSARALGGVALNYEQYF
>TRBJ2-4|TRBV6-2/TRBV6-3|-|TRBD2
TGTGCCAGCAGTTCCCGGACTAGCGGGAAAGCCAAAAACATTCAGTACTTC
CASSSRTSGKAKNIQYF
>TRBJ2-4|TRBV3-1|few|TRBD1
TGTGCCAGCAGCCTATTTTCCGGGACAGGGTACGGAAACATTCAGTACTTC
CASSLFSGTGYGNIQYF
>TRBJ2-3|TRBV30|-|-
TGTGCCTGGAGTGGTAGTAAGGGAGATACGCAGTATTTT
CAWSGSKGDTQYF
>TRBJ2-4|TRBV6-2/TRBV6-3|-|TRBD2
TGTGCCAGCAGCCTCCGGACTAGCGGATCCTTAGCCAAAAACATTCAGTACTTC
CASSLRTSGSLAKNIQYF
>TRBJ1-5|TRBV6-2/TRBV6-3|-|-
TGTGCCAGCAGTGACTCGAATGATCAGCCCCAGCATTTT
CASSDSNDQPQHF
>TRBJ1-2|TRBV20-1|-|-
TGCAGTGCTAGAGATGGAGCGAAAACGGTCGGCTACACCTTC
CSARDGAKTVGYTF
>TRBJ1-2|TRBV20-1|few|-
TGCAGTGCCAGACGAGCAGAAGAGTATGGCTACACCTTC
CSARRAEEYGYTF
>TRBJ2-3|TRBV6-6|few|TRBD1
TGTGCCAGCAGACACAGGGGTTACGAGGCAGATACGCAGTATTTT
CASRHRGYEADTQYF
>TRBJ1-6|TRBV6-1|-|-
TGTGCCAGCAGCTCGGGGAAGACAGTTCCCCTCCACTTT
CASSSGKTVPLHF
>TRBJ2-1|TRBV10-3|-|-
TGTGCCATCACGGGTGATAACAATGAGCAGTTCTTC
CAITGDNNEQFF
>TRBJ2-3|TRBV20-1|-|TRBD1
TGCAGTGCTCCATCTCGACAGGGAGCCTTCGATACGCAGTATTTT
CSAPSRQGAFDTQYF
>TRBJ2-3|TRBV6-1|-|-
TGTGCCAGCATTGAGTGGCAGAGGGGGACAGATACGCAGTATTTT
CASIEWQRGTDTQYF
>TRBJ1-4|TRBV12-3/TRBV12-4|few|TRBD1
TGTGCCAGCACCCCTATCCCCGGGACAGGGGGAGAAAAACTGTTTTTT
CASTPIPGTGGEKLFF
>TRBJ2-3|TRBV20-1|-|-
TGCAGTGCCCTCTCGATCTCGACGCAGTATTTT
CSALSISTQYF
>TRBJ2-3|TRBV12-3/TRBV12-4|many|-
TGTGCCAGCAGTTTCGCTGGTGGCACAGATACGCAGTATTTT
CASSFAGGTDTQYF
>TRBJ1-1|TRBV7-2|-|-
TGTGCCAGCAGCTTAGTGCCCGGACATCCCGAAGCTTTCTTT
CASSLVPGHPEAFF
>TRBJ1-2|TRBV6-2/TRBV6-3|few|-
TGTGCCAGTATTGGGCATAACTATGGCTACACCTTC
CASIGHNYGYTF
>TRBJ2-2|TRBV27|-|-
TGTGCCAGCAGTATCAGGGGGGATAACACCAGGGAGCTGTTTTTT
CASSIRGDNTRELFF
>TRBJ1-2|TRBV5-6|-|-
TGTGCCAGCAGCTTGGTAACGTCGGTGGACTATGGCTACACCTTC
CASSLVTSVDYGYTF